A selection of T cell receptor beta chains follows, all from one sample in a study of T cells in Graves' hyperthyroidism and ophthalmopathy. Via MiXCR, TCRdb re-called the multiplex PCR reads, giving one row per CDR3 protein. The sample has nearly 750,000 distinct CDR3 sequences, over 35% seen once. The material sequenced was blood. Every receptor here comes from a woman aged 40 to 50 with Graves' hyperthyroidism. Both conserved end residues are part of each CDR3.

J gene: TRBJ2-6
V gene: TRBV29-1
CDR3 protein: CSPLGGCGANVLTF

J gene: TRBJ1-5
V gene: TRBV24-1
CDR3 protein: CATSDSGPKNQPQHF

J gene: TRBJ1-4
V gene: TRBV20-1
CDR3 protein: CSARDLQVFATNEKLFF

J gene: TRBJ1-2
V gene: TRBV9
CDR3 protein: CASSDFGGSDGYGYTF

J gene: TRBJ2-2
V gene: TRBV29-1
CDR3 protein: CSVAVDRDGELFF

J gene: TRBJ1-1
V gene: TRBV29-1
CDR3 protein: CSVLGEQGAFAEAFF

J gene: TRBJ1-1
V gene: TRBV7-8
CDR3 protein: CASSYLGGRTEAFF

J gene: TRBJ1-6
V gene: TRBV14
CDR3 protein: CASRDLSYNSPLHF

J gene: TRBJ1-6
V gene: TRBV12-5
CDR3 protein: CASGLAQTDRRRSPLHF

J gene: TRBJ1-2
V gene: TRBV2
CDR3 protein: CASSRRGDGYTF

J gene: TRBJ1-2
V gene: TRBV10-2
CDR3 protein: CASTLDRSDGYTF

J gene: TRBJ1-1
V gene: TRBV6-6
CDR3 protein: CASRDRQNTEASF

J gene: TRBJ1-2
V gene: TRBV29-1
CDR3 protein: CSAALMRGSEANYGYTF

J gene: TRBJ1-2
V gene: TRBV6-5
CDR3 protein: CASSYSGRGNYGYTF

J gene: TRBJ1-2
V gene: TRBV6-2/TRBV6-3
CDR3 protein: CASGGQAIYGYTF

J gene: TRBJ2-3
V gene: TRBV7-9
CDR3 protein: CASSRREGGSPTDTQYF

J gene: TRBJ2-6
V gene: TRBV10-3
CDR3 protein: CAGTGEAGANVLTF

J gene: TRBJ2-7
V gene: TRBV20-1
CDR3 protein: CSASTGLAGEMRQYF

J gene: TRBJ2-3
V gene: TRBV19
CDR3 protein: CASARRTLTDTQYF

J gene: TRBJ1-3
V gene: TRBV2
CDR3 protein: CASEEGAGNTIYF

J gene: TRBJ1-5
V gene: TRBV5-8
CDR3 protein: CASSLGQGYGQPQHF

J gene: TRBJ1-5
V gene: TRBV25-1
CDR3 protein: CASSGRGPYSNQPQHF

J gene: TRBJ2-7
V gene: TRBV7-9
CDR3 protein: CASSHRDTLSYEQYF

J gene: TRBJ1-1
V gene: TRBV4-3
CDR3 protein: CASSQGDRGPSEAFF

J gene: TRBJ2-7
V gene: TRBV9
CDR3 protein: CASSVGAPGSRYEQYF

J gene: TRBJ2-7
V gene: TRBV5-1
CDR3 protein: CASSRQRGPYEQYF

J gene: TRBJ1-2
V gene: TRBV7-9
CDR3 protein: CASSPGPRAYGYTF

J gene: TRBJ1-5
V gene: TRBV7-8
CDR3 protein: CASSSGLSNQSQHF

J gene: TRBJ2-5
V gene: TRBV9
CDR3 protein: CASSLGLTGETQYF

J gene: TRBJ2-5
V gene: TRBV24-1
CDR3 protein: CATSNREETQYF

J gene: TRBJ1-6
V gene: TRBV7-2
CDR3 protein: CASSTRTGRNSPLHF

J gene: TRBJ1-2
V gene: TRBV24-1
CDR3 protein: CATSDFWTGGYTF

J gene: TRBJ2-4
V gene: TRBV29-1
CDR3 protein: CSVEKRQGSVDIQYF

J gene: TRBJ2-5
V gene: TRBV20-1
CDR3 protein: CSAALASETQYF

J gene: TRBJ2-5
V gene: TRBV10-3
CDR3 protein: CAISVLGTGQETQYF

J gene: TRBJ1-1
V gene: TRBV19
CDR3 protein: CASSIIPGSPEAFF

J gene: TRBJ1-5
V gene: TRBV7-2
CDR3 protein: CASGKGAGGSNQPQHF

J gene: TRBJ1-2
V gene: TRBV29-1
CDR3 protein: CSVSAQSFYGYTF

J gene: TRBJ2-3
V gene: TRBV7-2
CDR3 protein: CASSLGNPDTQYF

J gene: TRBJ1-1
V gene: TRBV20-1
CDR3 protein: CSASGAAEAFF

J gene: TRBJ1-2
V gene: TRBV5-4
CDR3 protein: CTSSTYAGDYGYTF

J gene: TRBJ1-1
V gene: TRBV7-2
CDR3 protein: CASGRGPNTEAFF

J gene: TRBJ2-5
V gene: TRBV6-2/TRBV6-3
CDR3 protein: CASSYTGTEGETQYF

J gene: TRBJ2-7
V gene: TRBV28
CDR3 protein: CASSETGNHYEQYF

J gene: TRBJ1-2
V gene: TRBV2
CDR3 protein: CASSGDQGGGYTF

J gene: TRBJ1-6
V gene: TRBV19
CDR3 protein: CASNTETGSSPLHF

J gene: TRBJ1-1
V gene: TRBV12-3/TRBV12-4
CDR3 protein: CASSLPRGPYTEAFF

J gene: TRBJ1-4
V gene: TRBV7-9
CDR3 protein: CASSLGGARNEKLFF

J gene: TRBJ2-5
V gene: TRBV7-9
CDR3 protein: CASSLPGTRKTQYF

J gene: TRBJ1-2
V gene: TRBV29-1
CDR3 protein: CSVGGYGGYTF

J gene: TRBJ2-5
V gene: TRBV20-1
CDR3 protein: CSARDIVGWEETQYF

J gene: TRBJ1-2
V gene: TRBV24-1
CDR3 protein: CATSDSAGYTF

J gene: TRBJ2-7
V gene: TRBV6-5
CDR3 protein: CASSYRQGVYEQYF

J gene: TRBJ1-2
V gene: TRBV4-3
CDR3 protein: CASSQAPGANYGYTF

J gene: TRBJ2-7
V gene: TRBV29-1
CDR3 protein: CSVDGLTGGLYEQYF